This paragraph covers one T cell receptor (beta chain) sequence. There is no known antigen for this receptor. There are no base qualities to consult, and no much larger clone falls within one base. The entry originates in a study of regulatory and conventional T cells in RAG deficiency listed by TCRdb under 2017. With respect to the entire study: To compare the diversity and composition of the repertoires of Treg, conventional CD4+ and CD8+ T cells between RAG-deficient patients and healthy controls, the study applied high-throughput TCR beta sequencing.

The CDR3 measures 17 amino acids from cysteine to phenylalanine. Only the CDR3 DNA stays, 51 bases, in frame from base 1. Trimming removed 1 base from V and 5 bases from J; the gene matches leave 10 bases unexplained. Reading the germline V gene gives CDR1 SGHVS and CDR2 FQNEAQ. What the authors observed across the whole study: Markedly lower Shannon entropy and higher Simpson indices were observed in RAG-deficient patients than in control T-cell subpopulations. Unique TCR beta sequences from Treg cells were approximately 100-fold fewer in Omenn syndrome and CID/AS patients than controls, versus about 9.9-fold for other subsets. Some T-cell subset analyses were not performed for some subjects. Shorter CDR3 lengths were found in all patient T-cell subsets, and >85% Treg-Tconv repertoire overlap at nucleotide and amino acid level was observed in Omenn syndrome patients. In Omenn syndrome patients, sorted CD25-high CD127-low cells may represent peripherally activated cells rather than bona fide Treg cells.

The library was prepared using the immunoSEQ multiplex PCR assay. Rearranged TCR beta chain products were amplified from genomic DNA of sorted T-cell subsets and sequenced. For the original study's pipeline: Shannon entropy and Simpson indices were used to measure how diverse the repertoire of productive TCR beta rearrangements was. To assess clonal expansion, the frequencies of the 100 most abundant productive TCR beta clonotypes were added up as a share of total reads. A self-reactivity index based on amino acid usage at CDR3beta positions 6 and 7 was applied to the TRB repertoires. Two-way ANOVA was used for repertoire analyses, and Student t or Mann-Whitney tests were used for flow cytometric analyses. The clones in this table, taken by TCRdb from immuneACCESS, are in-frame only. Not every clone is retained; where verified, under half of the shortfall comes from an unresolved V gene, and the cause of the rest is unknown. V, J and clone size derive from that table, while D and trimming were established from the DNA sequence. The sample includes around 37,000 clones, with around nine tenths observed a single time. The ten largest account for roughly an eighth of the sample.

For repertoire analyses, the comparison group consisted of about eight healthy control donors. Before genomic DNA extraction, CD8+ T cells lacking CD4 were purified from blood. These data were also filed under a second study, of regulatory T cells. The second paper states: The multiplex PCR used 52 forward TRBV primers and 13 reverse TRBJ primers, with assay-based and computational corrections for amplification bias. Restricted unique TRB V-J pairs and skewed V and J gene usage were observed in patient repertoires, most markedly in regulatory T cells. T-cell receptor beta repertoires of sorted regulatory, conventional CD4+ and CD8+ T cells were compared between CD3G-deficient patients and healthy controls. Peripheral blood mononuclear cells were isolated by Ficoll density separation. CD3+ CD8+ CD4- T cells were isolated on a FACSAria cell sorter. Within the immunoSEQ assay, multiplex PCR amplified rearranged TRB loci from genomic DNA. Sequencing of the TRB amplicons was done on an Illumina HiSeq platform. Raw sequences were error-filtered and aligned to reference gene sequences by custom algorithms and were subsequently analyzed with the immunoSEQ online tools. The frequencies of productive and nonproductive TRB rearrangements were evaluated among unique sequences as well as among total sequences. Prism software was used to run t tests, Mann-Whitney tests or two-way ANOVA for comparisons between groups.

The chain links TRBV7-8 with TRBJ2-1, with 8 junctional bases fitting TRBD2. Source material: CD8+ T cells sorted from blood. This TCR derives from a human donor in good health. DNA sequence: TGTGCCAGCAGCTTAGGAAGCGGGGGACGATCAGACAATGAGCAGTTCTTC. It encodes CASSLGSGGRSDNEQFF.